Shown below are 21 T cell receptor beta chains from a single sample sequenced in a study of blood T cell repertoires in COVID-19. Clones were sequenced by immunoSEQ multiplex PCR, and TCRdb holds only the in-frame ones, with some missing. The sample lists some 150,000 clones, 85% to 90% occurring once. Material for sequencing was peripheral blood. The receptors were sampled from a woman aged 80 or older with acute or convalescent COVID-19.

The chain employs TRBV6-4 and TRBJ1-1; D is unresolved. The V gene lost 4 bases and the J gene lost 5 bases, with 14 bases spanning the gap. The CDR3 is 14 amino acids. Germline V lookup: CDR1 MRHNA, CDR2 SNTAGT. The CDR3 protein is CASSGPVSGTEAFF. The CDR3 DNA is TGTGCCAGCAGTGGGCCCGTAAGCGGAACTGAAGCTTTCTTT.

This clone was recorded once. The chain combines TRBV5-1 with TRBJ1-1; TRBD1 matches at 7 bases. The J segment lost 1 base and the V segment lost 5 bases, leaving 2 bases of the junction unmatched. The CDR3 length is 13 residues. Looked up from germline, CDR1 is SGHRS and CDR2 is YFSETQ. The CDR3 region has the DNA TGCGCCAGCAGACGGGACAGGAACACTGAAGCTTTCTTT. This translates into CASRRDRNTEAFF.

In DNA form, the CDR3 reads TGTGCCAGCAGCGACTTGACAGGGTCCTCTTCACCCCTCCACTTT. Translated: CASSDLTGSSSPLHF. The chain links TRBV7-2 to TRBJ1-6; TRBD1 aligns across 7 bases. This CDR3 is 15 amino acids long. With 5 bases clipped from V and 9 bases from J, the junction kept 10 bases outside the gene matches. Per germline, CDR1 SGHTA and CDR2 FQGNSA.

The rearrangement links TRBV24-1 to TRBJ2-3, with a weak D call TRBD1 (6 bases). There are 15 residues in the CDR3. Trimming pared 4 bases from V and 6 bases from J, leaving 16 bases between. Per germline, CDR1 KGHDR and CDR2 SFDVKD. CDR3 region: CATSEGKQGVDTQYF. In nucleotides, the CDR3 is TGTGCCACCAGTGAGGGGAAACAGGGTGTGGATACGCAGTATTTT.

This chain uses TRBV4-2 with TRBJ2-3; 9 positions match TRBD2. The length of the CDR3 is 16 residues. Losses at the gene ends were 0 bases for V and 10 bases for J; bases not matched to a gene: 11. Germline assignment: CDR1 LGHNA and CDR2 YNFKEQ. The CDR3 nucleotides read TGTGCCAGCAGCCAAGATCCGCGGGGGGGCCATTCGTCGCAGTATTTT. Protein sequence: CASSQDPRGGHSSQYF.

The CDR3 DNA is TGCGCCAGCAGCCAAGTCCCGGGACAGGGAACCTATGGCTACACCTTC. Amino acids: CASSQVPGQGTYGYTF. V and J are TRBV4-1 and TRBJ1-2; 9 bases fit TRBD1. CDR1 MGHRA and CDR2 YSYEKL come from the germline V gene. The V gene end was trimmed by 1 base and the J gene end by 4 bases; junction bases not matched to a gene: 7. The CDR3 has 16 residues.

This clone was detected a few times. V is TRBV29-1 and J is TRBJ2-5; D may be TRBD2 (6 bases). The CDR3 consists of 13 residues. Germline V gives CDR1 SQVTM, CDR2 ANQGSEA. With 5 bases removed from V and 4 bases from J, the gap between germline ends came to 14 bases. The CDR3 DNA reads as TGCAGCGTTATCCCTTCAGCGGGAGAGACCCAGTACTTC. This gives the protein CSVIPSAGETQYF.

The gene calls are TRBV7-3 and TRBJ1-2; 7 bases line up with TRBD1. There are 14 residues in the CDR3. CDR1 SGHTA and CDR2 FQGTGA come from the germline V gene. Trimming cost V 4 bases and J 4 bases; bases outside gene matches: 6. CDR3: CASSSSGDSYGYTF. The CDR3 nucleotides are TGTGCCAGCAGCTCCTCCGGGGACAGCTATGGCTACACCTTC. The variable domain in full, completed from reference TRBV7-3 and TRBJ1-2, reads GAGVSQTPSNKVTEKGKYVELRCDPISGHTALYWYRQSLGQGPEFLIYFQGTGAADDSGLPNDRFFAVRPEGSVSTLKIQRTERGDSAVYLCASSSSGDSYGYTFGSGTRLTVV.

The V gene is TRBV29-1, the J gene TRBJ1-5; D gene ambiguous. Trimming took 3 bases from V and 7 from J, leaving 19 bases between them. CDR3 length: 15 amino acids. Germline-derived CDR1 and CDR2 are SQVTM and ANQGSEA. In DNA form, the CDR3 reads TGCAGCGTTGATGGAGCGTTGAGGGAAGGCCAGCCCCAGCATTTT. Translation gives CSVDGALREGQPQHF. Using reference TRBV29-1 and TRBJ1-5 for the parts outside the CDR3, the full variable domain is SAVISQKPSRDICQRGTSLTIQCQVDSQVTMMFWYRQQPGQSLTLIATANQGSEATYESGFVIDKFPISRPNLTFSTLTVSNMSPEDSSIYLCSVDGALREGQPQHFGDGTRLSIL.

This clone was picked up a small number of times. The genes are TRBV18 and TRBJ2-7, with D tentatively TRBD2 (5 bases). This CDR3 comprises 14 residues. The V end was cut by 0 bases, the J end by 2 bases, with 8 bases between. Germline CDR1 is KGHSH and CDR2 is LQKENI. CDR3 sequence: CASSPPGLPYEQYF. CDR3 bases: TGTGCCAGCTCACCACCCGGACTCCCCTACGAGCAGTACTTC.

This sequence joins TRBV10-3 and TRBJ1-6, with 11 bases identical to TRBD1. There are 14 residues in the CDR3. CDR1 is ENHRY and CDR2 is SYGVKD in the germline V gene. Trimming took 6 bases from V and 8 from J; bases not matched to a gene: 3. CDR3 in amino acids: CAIRDRGPDSPLHF. The CDR3 coding sequence is TGTGCCATCAGGGACAGGGGGCCGGATTCACCCCTCCACTTT.

This sequence joins TRBV6-5 and TRBJ2-4, with a tentative D call TRBD2 (7 bases). The V gene's germline CDR1 is MNHEY and CDR2 SVGAGI. V gave up 6 bases and J gave up 9 bases, with 18 bases separating them. CDR3 length: 14 amino acids. CDR3 nucleotide sequence: TGTGCCAGCAGGTTGACAGGCGGGGAGGGCATTCAGTACTTC. Amino acid sequence: CASRLTGGEGIQYF.

This chain uses TRBV12-3 or TRBV12-4 with TRBJ1-2; the D is unclear. Trimming stripped 4 bases from V and 5 bases from J, with 5 bases between. The CDR3 is 11 residues long. The CDR3 here is CASSSYYGYTF. For the CDR3, the DNA is TGTGCCAGCAGTTCTTATTATGGCTACACCTTC.

The chain is built from TRBV10-3 and TRBJ1-1; D is possibly TRBD1 (5 bases). V lost 4 bases to trimming and J lost 3 bases, with 12 bases between them. Germline V gene lookup returns CDR1 ENHRY and CDR2 SYGVKD. The CDR3 runs to 14 residues. The CDR3 DNA reads as TGTGCCATCAGTGTGTTAGGGGAGGACACTGAAGCTTTCTTT. This translates into CAISVLGEDTEAFF.

V gene TRBV7-2 combines with J gene TRBJ2-3, with TRBD1 as a possible D gene (6 bases). With 4 bases removed from V and 2 bases from J, the gap between germline ends came to 10 bases. Germline V gives CDR1 SGHTA, CDR2 FQGNSA. This CDR3 comprises 14 residues. The CDR3 DNA sequence: TGTGCCAGCAGCTACCGGGACAACACAGATACGCAGTATTTT. Translation gives CASSYRDNTDTQYF.

The gene calls are TRBV5-1 and TRBJ1-4; 7 nucleotides align to TRBD1. J lost 8 bases, V lost 0 bases, and 7 bases had no gene match. The germline CDR1 and CDR2 sequences are SGHRS and YFSETQ. The CDR3 consists of 15 residues. The CDR3 protein is CASSLGDRAAEKLFF. The CDR3 coding sequence is TGCGCCAGCAGCTTGGGGGACAGAGCCGCAGAAAAACTGTTTTTT.

The V gene is TRBV3-1 (or the pseudogene TRBV3-2), the J gene TRBJ1-6, with D tentatively TRBD1 (6 bases). The CDR3 length is 17 residues. V was pared by 4 bases and J by 3 bases, with 16 bases between. CDR1 is LGHDT and CDR2 is YNNKEL in the germline V gene (reference sequence). The CDR3 DNA reads as TGTGCCAGCAGCCCTTTAGGGGGTCGGAACTATAATTCACCCCTCCACTTT. It translates to CASSPLGGRNYNSPLHF.

The chain links TRBV10-3 to TRBJ2-5; D not certain. The germline V gene encodes CDR1 ENHRY and CDR2 SYGVKD. The CDR3 extends over 13 amino acids. The germline V and J ends were trimmed by 2 bases and 3 bases, with 7 bases remaining between them. The CDR3 DNA sequence: TGTGCCATCAGTGAGCTCCGGGAAGAGACCCAGTACTTC. It specifies CAISELREETQYF.

CDR3 residues: CASSSYQGIYEQYF. CDR3 DNA: TGCGCCAGCAGCTCCTATCAGGGGATCTACGAGCAGTACTTC. The chain couples TRBV5-1 to TRBJ2-7; maybe TRBD1 (6 bases). The CDR3 is 14 residues long. V lost 3 bases to trimming and J lost 3 bases, with 13 bases between them. Germline CDR1 is SGHRS and CDR2 is YFSETQ.

The chain recombines TRBV5-4 with TRBJ2-3; 8 nucleotides align to TRBD2. Germline lookup yields CDR1 SGHNT and CDR2 YYREEE (reference sequence). V gave up 0 bases and J gave up 4 bases; unmatched junction bases: 4. This CDR3 has 15 amino acids. CDR3: CASSLAGGVSDTQYF. The CDR3 DNA reads as TGTGCCAGCAGCTTGGCCGGGGGGGTGTCAGATACGCAGTATTTT.

This clone was found once. The rearrangement joins TRBV6-5 to TRBJ1-2, with 9 positions matching TRBD1. J lost 4 bases, V lost 4 bases, and 7 bases had no gene match. The CDR3 loop spans 15 amino acids. Per the germline V gene, CDR1 is MNHEY and CDR2 is SVGAGI. CDR3 in amino acids: CASSSTTGGSYGYTF. CDR3 nucleotide sequence: TGTGCCAGCAGTTCTACGACAGGGGGGAGCTATGGCTACACCTTC.